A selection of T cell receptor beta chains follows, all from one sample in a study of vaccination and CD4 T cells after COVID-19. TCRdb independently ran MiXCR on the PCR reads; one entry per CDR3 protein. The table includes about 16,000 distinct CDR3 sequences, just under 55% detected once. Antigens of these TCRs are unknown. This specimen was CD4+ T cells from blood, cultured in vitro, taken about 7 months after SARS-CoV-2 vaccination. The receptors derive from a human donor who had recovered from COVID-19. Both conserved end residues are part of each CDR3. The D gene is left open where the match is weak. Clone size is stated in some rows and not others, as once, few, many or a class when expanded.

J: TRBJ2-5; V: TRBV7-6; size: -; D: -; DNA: TGTGCCAGCAGAGCCGACCCTAGCAACCAAGAGACCCAGTACTTC; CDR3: CASRADPSNQETQYF
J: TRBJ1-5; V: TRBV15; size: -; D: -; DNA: TGTGCCACCAGCAGAGGAGGGCGCAATCAGCCCCAGCATTTT; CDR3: CATSRGGRNQPQHF
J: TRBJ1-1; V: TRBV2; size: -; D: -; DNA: TGTGCCAGCATTACACCGCAGGGCACGGGTGAAGCTTTCTTT; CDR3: CASITPQGTGEAFF
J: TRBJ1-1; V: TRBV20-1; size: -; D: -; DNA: TGCAGTGCGCACGAAGGGGGAGGGGTGAACACTGAAGCTTTCTTT; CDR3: CSAHEGGGVNTEAFF
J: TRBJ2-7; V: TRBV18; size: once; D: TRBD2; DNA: TGTGCCAGCTCCTCCACTAGCGGGGGCTACGAGCAGTACTTC; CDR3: CASSSTSGGYEQYF
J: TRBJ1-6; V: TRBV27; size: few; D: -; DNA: TGTGCCAGCAGAATGCCTTACAGTAATAATTCACCCCTCCACTTT; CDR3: CASRMPYSNNSPLHF
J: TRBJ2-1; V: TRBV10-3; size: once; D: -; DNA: TGTGCCATCAGTGAGTCTGGAACTTTCTACAATGAGCAGTTCTTC; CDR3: CAISESGTFYNEQFF
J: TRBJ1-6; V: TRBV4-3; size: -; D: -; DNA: TGCGCCAGCAGCCTTTCGGCGGGCCGATCACCCCTCCACTTT; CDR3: CASSLSAGRSPLHF
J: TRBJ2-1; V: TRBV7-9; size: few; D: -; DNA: TGTGCCAGCAAGCCTTGGGACACCTCCTACAATGAGCAGTTCTTC; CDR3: CASKPWDTSYNEQFF
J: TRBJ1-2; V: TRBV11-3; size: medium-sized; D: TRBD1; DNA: TGTGCCAGCAGCCGAGGGACAGGGTGGGGGCCCTATGGCTACACCTTC; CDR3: CASSRGTGWGPYGYTF
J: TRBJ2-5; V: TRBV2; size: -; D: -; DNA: TGTGCCAGCAGTAAAGAGTTGCAAGAGACCCAGTACTTC; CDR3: CASSKELQETQYF
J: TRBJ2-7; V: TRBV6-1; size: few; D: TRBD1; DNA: TGTGCCAGCAGCCATAGGACAGGGACCGGCGAGCAGTACTTC; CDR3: CASSHRTGTGEQYF
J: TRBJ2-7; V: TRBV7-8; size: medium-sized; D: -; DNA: TGTGCCAGCAGCTTGGAGGGGGGCGGGTACGAGCAGTACTTC; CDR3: CASSLEGGGYEQYF
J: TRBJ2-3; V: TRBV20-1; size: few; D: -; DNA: TGCAGTGTGGCTGGAATCGGGGCAGATACGCAGTATTTT; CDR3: CSVAGIGADTQYF
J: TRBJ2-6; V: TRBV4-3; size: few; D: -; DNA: TGCGCCAGCAGCAATGGGGGATCAGGGGCCAACGTCCTGACTTTC; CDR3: CASSNGGSGANVLTF
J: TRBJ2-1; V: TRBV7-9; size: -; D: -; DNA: TGTGCCAGCAGCTTAGTTGGTAGCAAGCAGTTCTTC; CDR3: CASSLVGSKQFF
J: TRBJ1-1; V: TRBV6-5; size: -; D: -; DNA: TGTGCCAGCAGTTCCCGAGTTGAAGCTTTCTTT; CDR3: CASSSRVEAFF
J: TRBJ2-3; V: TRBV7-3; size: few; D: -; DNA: TGTGCCAGCAGCCCTGGCCAAACCACAGATACGCAGTATTTT; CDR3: CASSPGQTTDTQYF
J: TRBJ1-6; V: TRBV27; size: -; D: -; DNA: TGTGCCAGCAGGGACACTTGGGGTTCACCCCTCCACTTT; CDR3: CASRDTWGSPLHF
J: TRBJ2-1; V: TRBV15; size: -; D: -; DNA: TGTGCCACCAGCGTTGTGGGCAATGAGCAGTTCTTC; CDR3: CATSVVGNEQFF
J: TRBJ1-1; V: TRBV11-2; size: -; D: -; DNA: TGTGCCAGCAGCTTTGACAGATACGGCACTGAAGCTTTCTTT; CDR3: CASSFDRYGTEAFF
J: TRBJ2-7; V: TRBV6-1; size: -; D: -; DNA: TGTGCCAGCACTCTGAAAGTGGCTATTAGGGCCTACGAGCAGTACTTC; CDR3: CASTLKVAIRAYEQYF
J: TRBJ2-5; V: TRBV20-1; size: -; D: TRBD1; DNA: TGCAGTGCTAGGACAGGGGGCCTTGAGACCCAGTACTTC; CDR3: CSARTGGLETQYF
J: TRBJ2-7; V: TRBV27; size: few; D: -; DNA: TGTGCCAGCAGTTTACAGGGCTCCTACGAGCAGTACTTC; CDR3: CASSLQGSYEQYF
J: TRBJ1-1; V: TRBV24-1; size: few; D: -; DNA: TGTGCCACCCCTAGAGGGTGGGGAGCTTTCTTT; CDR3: CATPRGWGAFF
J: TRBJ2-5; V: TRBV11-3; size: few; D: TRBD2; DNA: TGTGCCAGCAGCGCCACACTCAGCGGGAGAGGGTTAGGTGAGACCCAGTACTTC; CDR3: CASSATLSGRGLGETQYF
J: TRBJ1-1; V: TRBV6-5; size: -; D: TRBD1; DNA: TGTGCCAGCAGTTTCTACAGGGGAGGGACTGAAGCTTTCTTT; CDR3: CASSFYRGGTEAFF
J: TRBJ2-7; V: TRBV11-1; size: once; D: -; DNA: TGTGCCAGCAGCTTATACTCGGGACACTCCTACGAGCAGTACTTC; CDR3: CASSLYSGHSYEQYF
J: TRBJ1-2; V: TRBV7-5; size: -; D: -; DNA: -; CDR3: CISVPEAGGRTCDYGYTF
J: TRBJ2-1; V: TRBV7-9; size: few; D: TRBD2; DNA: TGTGCCAGCAGCTCAACCAGCGGGAGGATTGACAATGAGCAGTTCTTC; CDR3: CASSSTSGRIDNEQFF
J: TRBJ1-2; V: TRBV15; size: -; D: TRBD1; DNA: TGTGCCACCAGCAGAAACAGGGGTTACTATGGCTACACCTTC; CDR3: CATSRNRGYYGYTF
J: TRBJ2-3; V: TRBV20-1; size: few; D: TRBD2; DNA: TGCAGTGCTCGACTAGCGGGAGCGAAAAGGCACACAGATACGCAGTATTTT; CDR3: CSARLAGAKRHTDTQYF
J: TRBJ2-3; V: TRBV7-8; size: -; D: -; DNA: TGTGCCAGCAGCCCCGGGGGTTCGGCAGATACGCAGTATTTT; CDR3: CASSPGGSADTQYF
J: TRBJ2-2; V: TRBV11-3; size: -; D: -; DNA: TGTGCCAGCAGCCCCAACACCGGGGAGCTGTTTTTT; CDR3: CASSPNTGELFF
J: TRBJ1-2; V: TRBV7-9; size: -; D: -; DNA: TGTGCCAGCAGCTTAACTTCCAGGTCTAACTATGGCTACACCTTC; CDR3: CASSLTSRSNYGYTF
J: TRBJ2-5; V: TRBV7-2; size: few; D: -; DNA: TGTGCCAGCTCCGTGGGTATCCAAGAGACCCAGTACTTC; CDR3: CASSVGIQETQYF
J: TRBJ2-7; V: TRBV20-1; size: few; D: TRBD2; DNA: TGCAGTGCCCTAAACTCGGCTAGCGGGAGGGGCGAGCAGTACTTC; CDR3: CSALNSASGRGEQYF
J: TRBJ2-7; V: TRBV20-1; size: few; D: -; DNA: TGCAGTGCTAGAATCGGGCCGAGGCAGTACTTC; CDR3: CSARIGPRQYF
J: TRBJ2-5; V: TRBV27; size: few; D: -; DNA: TGTGCCACCCGGACGACACGAGAGACCCAGTACTTC; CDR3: CATRTTRETQYF
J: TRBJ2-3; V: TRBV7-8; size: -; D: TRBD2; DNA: TGTGCCAGCGCCAGCGGGAGGGCCACAGATACGCAGTATTTT; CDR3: CASASGRATDTQYF
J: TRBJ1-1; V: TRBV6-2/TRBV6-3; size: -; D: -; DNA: TGTGCCAGCAAAAGTGGTTGGACTGAAGCTTTCTTT; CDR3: CASKSGWTEAFF
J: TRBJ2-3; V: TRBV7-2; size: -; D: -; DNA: TGTGCCAGCAGCCGACAATCTACAAGCACAGATACGCAGTATTTT; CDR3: CASSRQSTSTDTQYF
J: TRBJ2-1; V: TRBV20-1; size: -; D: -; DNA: TGCAGTGCCCCAAGTGGGGGACTTGGCTACAATGAGCAGTTCTTC; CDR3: CSAPSGGLGYNEQFF
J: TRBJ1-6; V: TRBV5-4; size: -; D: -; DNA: TGTGCCAGCAGCGCCACAGGGTTTAATTCACCCCTCCACTTT; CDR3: CASSATGFNSPLHF
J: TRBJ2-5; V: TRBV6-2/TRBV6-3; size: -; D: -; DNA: TGTGCCAGCAGTTACTCTCGGAGCCGAGGGGGAGAGACCCAGTACTTC; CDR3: CASSYSRSRGGETQYF
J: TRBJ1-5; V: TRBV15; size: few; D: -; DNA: TGTGCCACCAGCAGAGATTGGAGGGGTAGCAATCAGCCCCAGCATTTT; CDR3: CATSRDWRGSNQPQHF
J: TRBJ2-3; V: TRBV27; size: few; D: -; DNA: TGTGCCAGCAGTTTACGGGGCACAGATACGCAGTATTTT; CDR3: CASSLRGTDTQYF
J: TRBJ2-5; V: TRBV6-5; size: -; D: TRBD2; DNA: TGTGCCAGCAGTTACTCGATCCTAGCGGGAGGAGAGACCCAGTACTTC; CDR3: CASSYSILAGGETQYF
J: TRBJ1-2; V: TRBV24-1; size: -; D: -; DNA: TGTGCCACCAGTGCGTTCAGGTTCGATGGCTACACCTTC; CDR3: CATSAFRFDGYTF
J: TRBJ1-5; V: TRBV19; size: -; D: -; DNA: TGTGCCAGTAGTAAAGGGGGGGCGGCGAGTCAGCCCCAGCATTTT; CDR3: CASSKGGAASQPQHF
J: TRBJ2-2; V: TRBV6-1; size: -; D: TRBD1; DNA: TGTGCCAGCAGTGTACTGACAGGGACGTCCGGGGAGCTGTTTTTT; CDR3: CASSVLTGTSGELFF
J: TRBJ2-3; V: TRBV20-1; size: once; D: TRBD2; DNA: TGCAGTGCTAACGGGAGGGCGACAGATACGCAGTATTTT; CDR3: CSANGRATDTQYF
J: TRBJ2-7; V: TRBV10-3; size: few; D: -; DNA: TGTGCCATCAGTGAGTCTGGGCGGGGACAGTCTCTACGAGAGCAGTACTTC; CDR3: CAISESGRGQSLREQYF
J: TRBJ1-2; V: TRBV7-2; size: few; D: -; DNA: TGTGCCAGCAGCGTAGGCCAGGGCTCCTATGGCTACACCTTC; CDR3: CASSVGQGSYGYTF